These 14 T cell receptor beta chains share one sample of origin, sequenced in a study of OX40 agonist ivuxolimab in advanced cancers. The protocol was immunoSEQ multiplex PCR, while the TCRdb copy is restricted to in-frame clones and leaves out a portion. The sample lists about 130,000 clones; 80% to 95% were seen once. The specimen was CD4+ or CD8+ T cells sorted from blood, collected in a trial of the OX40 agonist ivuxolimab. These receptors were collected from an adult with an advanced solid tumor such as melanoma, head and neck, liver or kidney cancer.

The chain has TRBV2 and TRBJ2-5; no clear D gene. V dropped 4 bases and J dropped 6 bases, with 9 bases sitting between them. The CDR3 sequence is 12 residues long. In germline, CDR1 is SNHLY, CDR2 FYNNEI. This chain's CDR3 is CASSVVIQTQYF. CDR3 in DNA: TGTGCCAGCAGTGTCGTTATCCAGACCCAGTACTTC.

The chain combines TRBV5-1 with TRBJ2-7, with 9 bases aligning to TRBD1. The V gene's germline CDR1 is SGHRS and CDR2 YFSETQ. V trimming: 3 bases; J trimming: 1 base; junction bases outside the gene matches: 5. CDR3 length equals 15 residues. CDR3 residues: CASSSGQGMSYEQYF. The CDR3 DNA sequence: TGCGCCAGCAGCTCCGGACAGGGGATGTCCTACGAGCAGTACTTC.

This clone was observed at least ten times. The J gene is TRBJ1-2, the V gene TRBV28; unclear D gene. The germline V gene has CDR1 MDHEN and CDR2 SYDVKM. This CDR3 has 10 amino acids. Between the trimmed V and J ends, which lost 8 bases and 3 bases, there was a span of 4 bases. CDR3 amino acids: CASYYYGYTF. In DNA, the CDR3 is TGTGCCAGCTACTACTATGGCTACACCTTC.

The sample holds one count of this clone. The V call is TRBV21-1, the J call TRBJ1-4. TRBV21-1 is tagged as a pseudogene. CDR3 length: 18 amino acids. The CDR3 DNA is TGTGCCAGCAGCTCATCTTCTCCGGACCGCCGGGAGTATGAAAAACTGTTTTTT. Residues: CASSSSSPDRREYEKLFF.

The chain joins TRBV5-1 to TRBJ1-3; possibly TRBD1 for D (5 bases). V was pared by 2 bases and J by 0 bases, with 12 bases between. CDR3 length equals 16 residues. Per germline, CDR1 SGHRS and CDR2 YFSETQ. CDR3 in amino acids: CASSLNTGASGNTIYF. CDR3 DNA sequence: TGCGCCAGCAGCTTAAACACAGGTGCCTCTGGAAACACCATATATTTT. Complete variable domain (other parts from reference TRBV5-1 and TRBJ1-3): KAGVTQTPRYLIKTRGQQVTLSCSPISGHRSVSWYQQTPGQGLQFLFEYFSETQRNKGNFPGRFSGRQFSNSRSEMNVSTLELGDSALYLCASSLNTGASGNTIYFGEGSWLTVV.

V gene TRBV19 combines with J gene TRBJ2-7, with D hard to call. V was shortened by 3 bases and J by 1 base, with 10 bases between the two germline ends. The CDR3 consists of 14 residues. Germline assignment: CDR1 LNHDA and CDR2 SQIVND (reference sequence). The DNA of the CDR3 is TGTGCCAGTAGTATTAGAGATGTATCCTACGAGCAGTACTTC. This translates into CASSIRDVSYEQYF. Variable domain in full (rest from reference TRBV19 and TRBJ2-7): DGGITQSPKYLFRKEGQNVTLSCEQNLNHDAMYWYRQDPGQGLRLIYYSQIVNDFQKGDIAEGYSVSREKKESFPLTVTSAQKNPTAFYLCASSIRDVSYEQYFGPGTRLTVT.

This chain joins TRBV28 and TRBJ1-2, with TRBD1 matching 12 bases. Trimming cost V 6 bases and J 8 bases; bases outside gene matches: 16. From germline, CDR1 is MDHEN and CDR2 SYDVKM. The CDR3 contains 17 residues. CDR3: CASSWVGTGGRVDGYTF. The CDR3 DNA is TGTGCCAGCAGCTGGGTGGGGACAGGGGGCAGAGTAGACGGCTACACCTTC.

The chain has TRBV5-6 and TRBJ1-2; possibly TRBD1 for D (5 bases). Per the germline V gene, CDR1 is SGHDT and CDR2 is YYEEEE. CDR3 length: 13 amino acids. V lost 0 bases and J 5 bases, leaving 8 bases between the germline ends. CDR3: CASSLGDSYGYTF. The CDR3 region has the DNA TGTGCCAGCAGCTTGGGTGACAGTTATGGCTACACCTTC.

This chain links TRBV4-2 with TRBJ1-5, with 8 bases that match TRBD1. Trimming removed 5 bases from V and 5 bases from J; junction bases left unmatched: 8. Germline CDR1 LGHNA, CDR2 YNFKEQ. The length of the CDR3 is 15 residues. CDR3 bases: TGTGCCAGCAGCTACGACAGGGGTATCGATCAGCCCCAGCATTTT. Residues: CASSYDRGIDQPQHF.

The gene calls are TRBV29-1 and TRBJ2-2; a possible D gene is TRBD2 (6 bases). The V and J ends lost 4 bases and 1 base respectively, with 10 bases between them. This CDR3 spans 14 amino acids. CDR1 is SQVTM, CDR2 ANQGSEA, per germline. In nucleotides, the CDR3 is TGCAGCGTTGGATATAGCGGGAACACCGGGGAGCTGTTTTTT. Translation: CSVGYSGNTGELFF.

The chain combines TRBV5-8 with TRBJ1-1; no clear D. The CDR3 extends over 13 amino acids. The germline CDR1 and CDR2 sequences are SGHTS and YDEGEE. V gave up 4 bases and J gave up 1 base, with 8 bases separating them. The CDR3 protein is CASSLTRNTEAFF. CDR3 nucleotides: TGTGCCAGCAGCCTAACACGGAACACTGAAGCTTTCTTT.

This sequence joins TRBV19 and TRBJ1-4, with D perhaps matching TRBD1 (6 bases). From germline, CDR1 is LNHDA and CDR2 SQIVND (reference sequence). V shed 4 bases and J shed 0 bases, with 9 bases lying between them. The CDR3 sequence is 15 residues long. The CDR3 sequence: CASSRQVATNEKLFF. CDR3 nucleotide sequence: TGTGCCAGTAGTAGACAGGTTGCAACTAATGAAAAACTGTTTTTT.

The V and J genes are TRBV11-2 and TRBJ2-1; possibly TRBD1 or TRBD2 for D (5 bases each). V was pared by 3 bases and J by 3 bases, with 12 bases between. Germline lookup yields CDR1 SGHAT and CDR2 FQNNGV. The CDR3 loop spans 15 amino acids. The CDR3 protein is CASSFDGGIYNEQFF. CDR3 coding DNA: TGTGCCAGCAGCTTTGATGGGGGAATCTACAATGAGCAGTTCTTC.

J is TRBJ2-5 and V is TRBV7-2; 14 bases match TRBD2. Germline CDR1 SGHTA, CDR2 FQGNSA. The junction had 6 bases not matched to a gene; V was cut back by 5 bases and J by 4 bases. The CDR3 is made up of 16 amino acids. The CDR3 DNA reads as TGTGCCAGCAGCCCCCGACTAGCGGGAGGGGCAGAGACCCAGTACTTC. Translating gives CASSPRLAGGAETQYF.